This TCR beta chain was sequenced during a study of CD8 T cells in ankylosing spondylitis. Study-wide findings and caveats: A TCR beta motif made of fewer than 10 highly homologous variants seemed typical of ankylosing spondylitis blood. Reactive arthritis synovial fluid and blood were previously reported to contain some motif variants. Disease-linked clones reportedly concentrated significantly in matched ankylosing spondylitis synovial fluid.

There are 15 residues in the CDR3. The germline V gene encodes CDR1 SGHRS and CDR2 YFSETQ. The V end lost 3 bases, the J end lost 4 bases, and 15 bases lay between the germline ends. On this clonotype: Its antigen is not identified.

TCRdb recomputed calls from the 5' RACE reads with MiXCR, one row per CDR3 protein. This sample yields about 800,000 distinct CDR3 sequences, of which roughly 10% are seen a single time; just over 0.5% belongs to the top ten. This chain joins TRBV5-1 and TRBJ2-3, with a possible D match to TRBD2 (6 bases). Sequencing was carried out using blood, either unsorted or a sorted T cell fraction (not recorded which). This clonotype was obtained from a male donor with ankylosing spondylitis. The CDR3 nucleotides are TGCGCCAGCAGCTCGTCGACTAGATTCGCAGATACGCAGTATTTT. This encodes CASSSSTRFADTQYF.